The 22 T cell receptor beta chains given below trace back to one sample, sequenced in a study of early T cells in non-severe SARS-CoV-2 infection. TCRdb itself ran the 5' RACE reads through MiXCR, one entry per CDR3 protein. The repertoire holds 45,000 to 50,000 distinct CDR3 sequences, with around 6.5% as singletons. The starting material was whole blood, obtained at baseline. Every receptor here comes from an adult who was a healthcare worker with PCR-confirmed SARS-CoV-2 infection or an uninfected control (not recorded which).

At least ten counts were recorded for this clonotype. J is TRBJ2-5 and V is TRBV11-2, with a tentative D call TRBD2 (5 bases). In germline, CDR1 is SGHAT, CDR2 FQNNGV. There are 13 residues in the CDR3. The V and J ends lost 0 bases and 7 bases respectively, with 9 bases between them. The CDR3 region is CASSLELEATQYF. In DNA form, the CDR3 reads TGTGCCAGCAGCTTAGAACTAGAGGCGACCCAGTACTTC.

The CDR3 here is CASSSHRSYEQYF. The CDR3 DNA is TGTGCCAGCAGTTCCCACCGGTCCTACGAGCAGTACTTC. The rearrangement uses TRBV6-2 or TRBV6-3 and TRBJ2-7, with D uncertain. Germline-derived CDR1 and CDR2 are MNHEY and SVGEGT. The V end was cut by 4 bases, the J end by 1 base, with 8 bases between. The CDR3 covers 13 residues.

This clonotype was recorded at least ten times. An end of the junction differs from the germline gene, which may be a read error. The CDR3 region has the DNA TGTGCCAGCAGTTACTCCCGAGGACAGGCCGAAGCGCATTTT. The encoded protein is CASSYSRGQAEAHF. The rearrangement links TRBV6-2 or TRBV6-3 to TRBJ1-3; 7 bases map to TRBD1. Looked up from germline, CDR1 is MNHEY and CDR2 is SVGEGT. CDR3 length equals 14 residues.

This clonotype showed up just a few times. The rearrangement links TRBV28 to TRBJ1-1, with 8 bases that match TRBD1. V lost 5 bases, J lost 13 bases, and 12 bases stayed unmatched. Germline CDR1 MDHEN, CDR2 SYDVKM. This CDR3 contains 13 residues. Here the CDR3 DNA reads TGTGCCAGCAGTCCGAACAGGGGGAGGAGAGTTTTCTTT. This encodes CASSPNRGRRVFF.

This rearrangement joins TRBV18 to TRBJ1-6; D might be TRBD1 (5 bases). V lost 3 bases to trimming and J lost 8 bases, with 14 bases between them. Per the germline V gene, CDR1 is KGHSH and CDR2 is LQKENI. The CDR3 runs 15 residues. In DNA form, the CDR3 reads TGTGCCAGCTCACCCCGGGAGGGGAATGATTCACCCCTCCACTTT. Translated, it gives CASSPREGNDSPLHF.

This clonotype was seen many times. The chain is built from TRBV20-1 and TRBJ2-7; D perhaps matches TRBD2 (6 bases). V lost 1 base and J lost 5, with 15 bases in between. Germline CDR1 DFQATT, CDR2 SNEGSKA (reference sequence). The CDR3 loop spans 14 amino acids. CDR3 in amino acids: CSARAVGGSDEQYF. DNA for the CDR3: TGCAGTGCTAGAGCGGTCGGGGGTAGTGACGAGCAGTACTTC.

As concerns this clonotype: A single base separates this from a much larger clone, so it may be a read error. The gene calls are TRBV7-6 and TRBJ2-5, with D possibly called TRBD1 or TRBD2 (5 bases each). Germline assignment: CDR1 SGHVS and CDR2 FNYEAQ. This CDR3 has 13 residues. Between the trimmed V and J ends, which lost 4 bases and 5 bases, there was a span of 11 bases. CDR3 bases: TGTGCCAGCAGCTCCACGTGGGGGGAGACCCAGTACTTC. Residues: CASSSTWGETQYF.

This clonotype was recorded at least ten times. The chain combines TRBV7-9 with TRBJ2-2, with 8 nucleotides matching TRBD1. There are 14 residues in the CDR3. V lost 5 bases to trimming and J lost 6 bases; unmatched junction nucleotides: 5. Germline V CDR1 and CDR2: SEHNR, FQNEAQ (reference sequence). The DNA for the CDR3 is TGTGCCAGCAGCGTCGACAGGGGAGCCGGGGAGCTGTTTTTT. As protein: CASSVDRGAGELFF.

This clonotype was detected a few times. CDR3 protein: CASSFGPGEYF. DNA for the CDR3: TGTGCCAGCAGTTTCGGACCCGGAGAGTATTTT. The genes are TRBV6-2 or TRBV6-3 and TRBJ2-3, with D unresolved. In germline, CDR1 is MNHEY, CDR2 SVGEGT. There are 11 residues in the CDR3. Trimming pared 4 bases from V and 13 bases from J, leaving 12 bases between.

This clonotype has ten or more counts. This rearrangement joins TRBV5-1 to TRBJ1-1; D is ambiguous. V was shortened by 2 bases and J by 5 bases, with 10 bases between the two germline ends. CDR3 size: 13 residues. Germline assignment: CDR1 SGHRS and CDR2 YFSETQ. The CDR3 loop reads CASSLGGWTEAFF. In nucleotides, the CDR3 is TGCGCCAGCAGCTTAGGAGGGTGGACTGAAGCTTTCTTT.

This clonotype was detected many times. J is TRBJ2-1 and V is TRBV29-1; D call uncertain. CDR3 length equals 13 residues. Germline CDR1 is SQVTM and CDR2 is ANQGSEA. V lost 6 bases to trimming and J lost 3 bases, with 12 bases between them. As DNA, the CDR3 is TGCAGCGTAGGGCGTTCGGACTACAATGAGCAGTTCTTC. Amino acids: CSVGRSDYNEQFF.

This clonotype was recorded many times. The CDR3 sequence is CASSESPQPTSYGYTF. The CDR3 coding sequence is TGTGCCAGCAGTGAATCTCCGCAGCCGACGAGCTATGGCTACACCTTC. V is TRBV6-1 and J is TRBJ1-2; D is ambiguous. Trimming removed 2 bases at V and 4 bases at J, with 17 bases between. This CDR3 spans 16 amino acids. Germline CDR1 reads MNHNS; CDR2 reads SASEGT.

Ten or more counts support this clonotype. This rearrangement joins TRBV7-6 to TRBJ1-4, with 7 bases aligning to TRBD1. V was clipped by 5 bases and J by 3 bases; unmatched bases: 3. Germline loops: CDR1 SGHVS, CDR2 FNYEAQ. The CDR3 covers 14 residues. CDR3 loop: CASSHRGSNEKLFF. DNA for the CDR3: TGTGCCAGCAGCCACAGGGGTTCTAATGAAAAACTGTTTTTT.

This clonotype was observed at least ten times. V is TRBV6-1 and J is TRBJ2-7; the D is unclear. The V end was cut by 6 bases, the J end by 0 bases, with 15 bases between. This CDR3 is 15 amino acids long. CDR1 and CDR2 (germline): MNHNS, SASEGT. Here the CDR3 reads CASRFNPQSSYEQYF. The DNA for the CDR3 is TGTGCCAGCAGGTTTAACCCCCAGAGCTCCTACGAGCAGTACTTC.

The sample holds a few counts of this clonotype. The chain recombines TRBV6-4 with TRBJ2-3, with TRBD2 identical over 9 bases. CDR1 MRHNA and CDR2 SNTAGT come from the germline V gene. V lost 5 bases, J lost 1 base, and 4 bases stayed unmatched. This CDR3 contains 15 residues. The CDR3 loop reads CASSKSSGGTDTQYF. The CDR3 coding sequence is TGTGCCAGCAGTAAGTCTAGCGGGGGCACAGATACGCAGTATTTT.

The genes are TRBV29-1 and TRBJ2-3; no clear D. V shed 3 bases and J shed 0 bases, with 10 bases lying between them. The CDR3 is 14 amino acids. CDR1 and CDR2 from the germline V gene are SQVTM and ANQGSEA. CDR3 amino acids: CSVDSALSTDTQYF. CDR3 DNA: TGCAGCGTTGATTCAGCTCTCAGCACAGATACGCAGTATTTT.

This chain links TRBV10-1 with TRBJ2-4; no firm D call. V was cut by 7 bases and J by 2 bases, with 21 bases left in between. The CDR3 loop spans 17 amino acids. In germline, CDR1 is WNHNN, CDR2 SYGVQD (reference sequence). CDR3: CASMPPRQAKPKNIQYF. In nucleotides, the CDR3 is TGCGCCAGCATGCCCCCTCGGCAAGCAAAGCCCAAAAACATTCAGTACTTC.

This clonotype was detected many times. The chain links TRBV20-1 to TRBJ1-5, with D tentatively TRBD1 (6 bases). This CDR3 is 15 amino acids long. V lost 5 bases and J 2 bases, leaving 16 bases between the germline ends. Germline assignment: CDR1 DFQATT and CDR2 SNEGSKA (reference sequence). CDR3 residues: CSAQDRDFGNQPQHF. The CDR3 DNA sequence: TGCAGTGCTCAGGACAGAGACTTCGGCAATCAGCCCCAGCATTTT.

In this sample, this clonotype turned up a few times. The rearrangement links TRBV5-6 to TRBJ2-7; 10 nucleotides align to TRBD1. Germline V gives CDR1 SGHDT, CDR2 YYEEEE. The CDR3 covers 15 residues. V lost 0 bases to trimming and J lost 4 bases; unmatched junction nucleotides: 4. The CDR3 nucleotides read TGTGCCAGCAGCTTGGCCCCGGGACAGGGGTACGAGCAGTACTTC. This translates into CASSLAPGQGYEQYF.

This clonotype was seen many times. The V call is TRBV7-2, the J call TRBJ2-3; D ambiguous. Germline CDR1 reads SGHTA; CDR2 reads FQGNSA. The V end was cut by 5 bases, the J end by 2 bases, with 5 bases between. The CDR3 is 12 residues long. The CDR3 is CASSRSTDTQYF. In DNA form, the CDR3 reads TGTGCCAGCAGCCGCTCCACAGATACGCAGTATTTT.

This clonotype was observed many times. This chain connects TRBV6-5 to TRBJ1-2; possible D gene TRBD1, 6 bases. CDR1 and CDR2 (germline): MNHEY, SVGAGI. With 0 bases removed from V and 7 bases from J, the gap between germline ends came to 12 bases. The CDR3 runs to 14 residues. CDR3 bases: TGTGCCAGCAGTTACTCGGGCACGGGGGCTGGCTACACCTTC. This codes for CASSYSGTGAGYTF.

This clonotype has only a few counts. The genes are TRBV3-1 and TRBJ2-1; 12 bases map to TRBD2. The germline gives CDR1 LGHDT, CDR2 YNNKEL (reference sequence). J was trimmed by 10 bases and V by 5 bases; bases with no gene match: 9. CDR3 length: 15 residues. This CDR3 reads CASSRPGLAGGEQFF. The CDR3 DNA sequence: TGTGCCAGCAGCAGACCGGGACTAGCGGGTGGGGAGCAGTTCTTC.